This T cell receptor (beta chain) was profiled in a study of graft-versus-host responses after intestinal transplantation. Study background: All recipients were given anti-thymocyte globulin induction, and tacrolimus and steroids were then administered for three to four years. General study points: Within the allografts of patients who had graft-donor T cell macrochimerism, graft-versus-host to host-versus-graft clonal ratios were high.

CDR3 length: 17 residues. Trimming removed 3 bases from V and 8 bases from J; junction bases left unmatched: 14. Germline lookup yields CDR1 SGHNT and CDR2 YYREEE (reference sequence). TCRdb keeps only in-frame clones here, not all; method: immunoSEQ multiplex PCR. The sample has 85,000 to 100,000 clones; 90% are singletons. Regarding this clone: Its specificity is unknown.

Sequenced here: unstimulated CD4+ T cells sorted from spleen or lymph node cells, sampled before intestinal transplant. The genes are TRBV5-4 and TRBJ1-6; 7 positions match TRBD1. The clonotype originates from a human donor who received an intestinal transplant. CDR3: CASSSIALTGAYSPLHF. CDR3 nucleotide sequence: TGTGCCAGCAGCTCTATTGCCCTTACAGGGGCCTATTCACCCCTCCACTTT. Filled out from reference TRBV5-4 and TRBJ1-6, the complete variable domain reads ETGVTQSPTHLIKTRGQQVTLRCSSQSGHNTVSWYQQALGQGPQFIFQYYREEENGRGNFPPRFSGLQFPNYSSELNVNALELDDSALYLCASSSIALTGAYSPLHFGNGTRLTVT.